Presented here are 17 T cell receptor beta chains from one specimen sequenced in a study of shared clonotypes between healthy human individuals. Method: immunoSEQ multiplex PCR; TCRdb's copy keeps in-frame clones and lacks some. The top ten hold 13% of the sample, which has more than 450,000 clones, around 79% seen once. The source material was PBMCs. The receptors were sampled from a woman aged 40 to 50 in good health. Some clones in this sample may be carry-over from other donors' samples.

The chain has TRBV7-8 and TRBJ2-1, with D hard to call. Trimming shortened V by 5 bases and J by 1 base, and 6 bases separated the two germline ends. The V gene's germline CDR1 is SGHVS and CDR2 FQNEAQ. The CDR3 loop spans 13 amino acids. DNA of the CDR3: TGTGCCAGCAGCCTGGGGTCCTACAATGAGCAGTTCTTC. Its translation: CASSLGSYNEQFF.

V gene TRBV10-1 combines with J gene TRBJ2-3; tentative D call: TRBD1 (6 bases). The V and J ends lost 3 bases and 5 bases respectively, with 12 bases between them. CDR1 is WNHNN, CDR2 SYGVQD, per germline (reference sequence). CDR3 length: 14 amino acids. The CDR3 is CASSDQGLQDTQYF. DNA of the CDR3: TGCGCCAGCAGTGATCAGGGGTTGCAAGATACGCAGTATTTT.

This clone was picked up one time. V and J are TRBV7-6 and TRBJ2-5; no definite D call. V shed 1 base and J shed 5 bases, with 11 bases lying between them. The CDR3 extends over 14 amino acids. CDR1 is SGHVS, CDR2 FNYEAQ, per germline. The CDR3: CASSLEGFLETQYF. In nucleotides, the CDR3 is TGTGCCAGCAGCTTAGAAGGGTTTCTGGAGACCCAGTACTTC.

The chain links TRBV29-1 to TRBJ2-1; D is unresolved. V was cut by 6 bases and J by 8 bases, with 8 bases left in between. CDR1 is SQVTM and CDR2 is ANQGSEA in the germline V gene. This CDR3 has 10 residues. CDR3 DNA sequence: TGCAGCGTCGGAAGGGATGAGCAGTTCTTC. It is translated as CSVGRDEQFF.

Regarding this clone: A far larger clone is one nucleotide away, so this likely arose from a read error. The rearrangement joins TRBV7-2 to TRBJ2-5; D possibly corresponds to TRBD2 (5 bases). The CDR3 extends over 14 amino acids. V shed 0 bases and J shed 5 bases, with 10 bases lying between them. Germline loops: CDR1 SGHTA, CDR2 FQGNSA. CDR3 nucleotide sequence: TGTGCCAGCAGCTTAGCGGGAGCCTGGGAGACCCAGTACTTC. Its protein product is CASSLAGAWETQYF. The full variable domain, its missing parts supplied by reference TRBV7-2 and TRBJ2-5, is GAGVSQSPSNKVTEKGKDVELRCDPISGHTALYWYRQSLGQGLEFLIYFQGNSAPDKSGLPSDRFSAERTGGSVSTLTIQRTQQEDSAVYLCASSLAGAWETQYFGPGTRLLVL.

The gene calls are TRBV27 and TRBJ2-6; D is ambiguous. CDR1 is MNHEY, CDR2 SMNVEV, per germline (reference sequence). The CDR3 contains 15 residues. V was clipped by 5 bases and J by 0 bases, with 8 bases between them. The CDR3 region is CASSLDNSGANVLTF. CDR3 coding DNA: TGTGCCAGCAGTCTCGACAACTCTGGGGCCAACGTCCTGACTTTC. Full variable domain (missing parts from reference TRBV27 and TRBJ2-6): EAQVTQNPRYLITVTGKKLTVTCSQNMNHEYMSWYRQDPGLGLRQIYYSMNVEVTDKGDVPEGYKVSRKEKRNFPLILESPSPNQTSLYFCASSLDNSGANVLTFGAGSRLTVL.

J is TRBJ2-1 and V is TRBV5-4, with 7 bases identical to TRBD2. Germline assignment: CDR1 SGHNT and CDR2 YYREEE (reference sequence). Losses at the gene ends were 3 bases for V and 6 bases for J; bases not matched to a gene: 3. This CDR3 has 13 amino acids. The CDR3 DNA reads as TGTGCCAGCAGCTATAGCGGGTCCAATGAGCAGTTCTTC. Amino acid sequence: CASSYSGSNEQFF.

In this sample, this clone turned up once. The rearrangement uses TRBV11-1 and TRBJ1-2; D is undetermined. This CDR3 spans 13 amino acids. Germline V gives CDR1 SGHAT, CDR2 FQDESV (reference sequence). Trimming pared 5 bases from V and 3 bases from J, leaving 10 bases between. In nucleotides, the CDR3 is TGTGCCAGCAGCCCCGAGACGGACTATGGCTACACCTTC. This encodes CASSPETDYGYTF.

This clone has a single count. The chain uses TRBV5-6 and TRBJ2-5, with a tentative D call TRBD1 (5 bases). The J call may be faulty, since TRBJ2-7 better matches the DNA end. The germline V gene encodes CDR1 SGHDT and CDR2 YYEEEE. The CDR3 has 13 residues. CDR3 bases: TGTGCCAGCAGCTTGGAGGGGCAGGGCGAGCAGTACTTC. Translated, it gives CASSLEGQGEQYF.

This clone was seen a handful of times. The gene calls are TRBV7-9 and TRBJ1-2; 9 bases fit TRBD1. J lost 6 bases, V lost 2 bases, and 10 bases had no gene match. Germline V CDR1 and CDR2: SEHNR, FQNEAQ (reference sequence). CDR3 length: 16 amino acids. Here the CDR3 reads CASSLNPTGGKDGYTF. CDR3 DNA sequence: TGTGCCAGCAGCTTAAACCCGACAGGGGGGAAAGATGGCTACACCTTC. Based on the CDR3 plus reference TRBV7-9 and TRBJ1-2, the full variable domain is DTGVSQNPRHKITKRGQNVTFRCDPISEHNRLYWYRQTLGQGPEFLTYFQNEAQLEKSRLLSDRFSAERPKGSFSTLEIQRTEQGDSAMYLCASSLNPTGGKDGYTFGSGTRLTVV.

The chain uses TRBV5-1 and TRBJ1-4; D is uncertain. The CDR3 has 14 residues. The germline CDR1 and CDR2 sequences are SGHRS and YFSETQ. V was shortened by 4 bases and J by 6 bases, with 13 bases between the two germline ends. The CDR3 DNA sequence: TGCGCCAGCAGCAAGATAGGTACGGATGAAAAACTGTTTTTT. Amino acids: CASSKIGTDEKLFF.

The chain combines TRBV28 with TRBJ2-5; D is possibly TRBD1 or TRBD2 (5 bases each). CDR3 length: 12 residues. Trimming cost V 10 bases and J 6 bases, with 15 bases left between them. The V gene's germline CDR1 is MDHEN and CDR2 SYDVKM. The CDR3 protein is CATLGREKTQYF. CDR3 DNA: TGTGCCACACTAGGCAGGGAAAAGACCCAGTACTTC.

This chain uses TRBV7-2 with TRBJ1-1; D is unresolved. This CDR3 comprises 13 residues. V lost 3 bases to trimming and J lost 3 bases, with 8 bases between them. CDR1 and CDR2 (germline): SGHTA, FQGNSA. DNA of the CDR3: TGTGCCAGCAGCTTCGCCCTGGACACTGAAGCTTTCTTT. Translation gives CASSFALDTEAFF.

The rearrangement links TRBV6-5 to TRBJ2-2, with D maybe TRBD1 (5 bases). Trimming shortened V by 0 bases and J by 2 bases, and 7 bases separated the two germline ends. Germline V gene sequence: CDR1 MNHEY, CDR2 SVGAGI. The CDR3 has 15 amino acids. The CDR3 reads CASSYSGANTGELFF. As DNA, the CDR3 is TGTGCCAGCAGTTACTCAGGGGCAAACACCGGGGAGCTGTTTTTT.

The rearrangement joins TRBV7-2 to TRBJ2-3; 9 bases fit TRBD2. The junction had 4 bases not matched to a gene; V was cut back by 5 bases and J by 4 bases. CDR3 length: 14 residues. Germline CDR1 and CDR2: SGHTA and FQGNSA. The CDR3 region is CASSVGLAADTQYF. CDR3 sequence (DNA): TGTGCCAGCAGCGTGGGACTAGCTGCAGATACGCAGTATTTT.

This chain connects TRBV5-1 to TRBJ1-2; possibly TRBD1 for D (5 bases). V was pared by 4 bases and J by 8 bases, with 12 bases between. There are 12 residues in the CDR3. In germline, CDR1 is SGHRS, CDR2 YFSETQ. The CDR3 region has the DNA TGCGCCAGCAGCAAATCGGGGGGAGGCTACACCTTC. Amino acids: CASSKSGGGYTF.

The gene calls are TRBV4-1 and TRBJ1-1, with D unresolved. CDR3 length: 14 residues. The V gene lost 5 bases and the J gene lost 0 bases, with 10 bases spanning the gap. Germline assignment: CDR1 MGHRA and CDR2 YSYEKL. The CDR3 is CASSSGLLNTEAFF. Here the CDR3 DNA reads TGCGCCAGCAGCTCCGGGTTGCTGAACACTGAAGCTTTCTTT.